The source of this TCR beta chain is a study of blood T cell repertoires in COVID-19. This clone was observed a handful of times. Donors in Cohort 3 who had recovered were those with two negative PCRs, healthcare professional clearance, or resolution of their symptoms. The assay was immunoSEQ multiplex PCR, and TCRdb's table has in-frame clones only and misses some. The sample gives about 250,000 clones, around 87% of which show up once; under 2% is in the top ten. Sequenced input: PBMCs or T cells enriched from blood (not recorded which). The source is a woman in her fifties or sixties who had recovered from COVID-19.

CDR3 region: CASSVKTSGINEQYF. The CDR3 DNA sequence: TGTGCCAGCAGCGTAAAGACTAGCGGGATTAACGAGCAGTACTTC. The V and J genes are TRBV13 and TRBJ2-7; 11 bases are a match to TRBD2. Germline V gives CDR1 PRHDT, CDR2 FYEKMQ (reference sequence). With 5 bases clipped from V and 5 bases from J, the junction kept 8 bases outside the gene matches. The CDR3 contains 15 residues. The whole variable domain, filled in from reference TRBV13 and TRBJ2-7, reads AAGVIQSPRHLIKEKRETATLKCYPIPRHDTVYWYQQGPGQDPQFLISFYEKMQSDKGSIPDRFSAQQFSDYHSELNMSSLELGDSALYFCASSVKTSGINEQYFGPGTRLTVT.